The clone carrying this T cell receptor (beta chain) occurred a few times. The data originate from a study of blood T cell repertoires in COVID-19. For the study at large: Samples taken during acute and convalescent COVID-19 were collected in the United States, Italy and Spain. PBMCs, B-cell-depleted T cells, or T cells provided the cDNA or gDNA that made up the material.

Original processing notes: Amplified reference gene primers provided the basis for estimating nucleated cell counts. Sequenced by immunoSEQ multiplex PCR; TCRdb stores in-frame clones only, minus some. V, J and clone size are those of that table, while D and trimming were read from the DNA. The table includes more than 200,000 clones, roughly 88% detected once. The V and J ends lost 0 bases and 7 bases, in that order; junction bases with no gene match: 5. CDR1 and CDR2 from the germline V gene are SGHNT and YYREEE (reference sequence). The CDR3 runs to 15 residues. The clonotype was recovered from a human donor in a cohort sampled during active COVID-19. The gene calls are TRBV5-4 and TRBJ1-4, with 8 bases identical to TRBD1. What was sequenced was peripheral blood. The CDR3 sequence is CASSLGQGNGEKLFF. CDR3 bases: TGTGCCAGCAGCTTGGGACAGGGGAACGGTGAAAAACTGTTTTTT.